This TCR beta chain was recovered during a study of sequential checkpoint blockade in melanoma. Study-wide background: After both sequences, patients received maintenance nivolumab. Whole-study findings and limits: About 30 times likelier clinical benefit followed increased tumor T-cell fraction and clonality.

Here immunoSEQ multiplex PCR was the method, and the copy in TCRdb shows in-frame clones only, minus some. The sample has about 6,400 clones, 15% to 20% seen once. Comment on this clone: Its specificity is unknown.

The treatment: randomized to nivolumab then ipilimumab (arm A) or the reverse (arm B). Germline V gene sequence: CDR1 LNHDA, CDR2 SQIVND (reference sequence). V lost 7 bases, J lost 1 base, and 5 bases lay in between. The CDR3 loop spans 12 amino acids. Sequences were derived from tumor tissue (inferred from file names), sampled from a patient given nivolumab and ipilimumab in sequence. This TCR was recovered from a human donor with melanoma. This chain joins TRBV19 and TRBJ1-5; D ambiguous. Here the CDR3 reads CASKGSNQPQHF. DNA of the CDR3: TGTGCCAGTAAAGGGAGCAATCAGCCCCAGCATTTT.